Listed here are 8 T cell receptor beta chains from one sample, sequenced in a study of blood T cell repertoires in COVID-19. Sequencing used immunoSEQ multiplex PCR; TCRdb keeps in-frame clones, though not all of them. The repertoire includes some 46,000 clones, around 85% of them detected once, and more than 25% sits in the top ten. Sequencing input: peripheral blood. Receptors were obtained from a woman aged 80 or over with COVID-19, enrolled during active disease.

The rearrangement uses TRBV28 and TRBJ2-7; maybe TRBD1 (5 bases). Germline V gives CDR1 MDHEN, CDR2 SYDVKM. The CDR3 has 16 residues. V lost 4 bases, J lost 2 bases, and 18 bases lay in between. DNA for the CDR3: TGTGCCAGCAGTTCTCCCTTACAGGAGATAGCCTACGAGCAGTACTTC. Residues: CASSSPLQEIAYEQYF.

CDR3 sequence: CASSPGLAGGLRNIQYF. The CDR3 bases are TGTGCCAGCAGCCCCGGACTAGCGGGAGGATTGAGAAACATTCAGTACTTC. This chain uses TRBV4-2 with TRBJ2-4; 14 bases map to TRBD2. With V trimmed by 4 bases and J by 6 bases, 8 bases remained unmatched. The CDR3 loop spans 17 amino acids. CDR1 is LGHNA and CDR2 is YNFKEQ in the germline V gene.

This clone was observed at least ten times. V is TRBV19 and J is TRBJ2-5; 7 nucleotides line up with TRBD2. V shed 3 bases, J shed 4 bases, and the junction held 8 bases outside the gene matches. This CDR3 has 15 amino acids. Germline assignment: CDR1 LNHDA and CDR2 SQIVND (reference sequence). The CDR3: CASSMFGEGGETQYF. CDR3 nucleotide sequence: TGTGCCAGTAGTATGTTTGGGGAGGGCGGAGAGACCCAGTACTTC.

V and J are TRBV11-2 and TRBJ2-5, with 10 bases fitting TRBD1. Germline V gene lookup returns CDR1 SGHAT and CDR2 FQNNGV. The CDR3 runs to 16 residues. V shed 5 bases, J shed 4 bases, and the junction held 10 bases outside the gene matches. Here the CDR3 DNA reads TGTGCCAGCAGCATCTGGACAGGGGGAACGGGAGAGACCCAGTACTTC. This translates into CASSIWTGGTGETQYF.

The genes are TRBV6-2 or TRBV6-3 and TRBJ2-2; D remains unclear. This CDR3 is built from 14 residues. The ends were cut back, 5 bases at V and 6 bases at J, with 13 bases in the middle. Germline assignment: CDR1 MNHEY and CDR2 SVGEGT. CDR3 sequence: CASSLLSIPGELFF. CDR3 nucleotides: TGTGCCAGCAGTCTTCTATCGATTCCCGGGGAGCTGTTTTTT.

The chain is built from TRBV13 and TRBJ2-7; 8 bases agree with TRBD2. The V segment lost 5 bases and the J segment 0 bases; nucleotides outside the gene matches: 12. The V gene's germline CDR1 is PRHDT and CDR2 FYEKMQ (reference sequence). The CDR3 spans 17 residues. The CDR3 here is CASSPPRSGSVSYEQYF. The CDR3, as DNA: TGTGCCAGCAGCCCGCCGAGGAGCGGGAGTGTCTCCTACGAGCAGTACTTC.

V and J are TRBV27 and TRBJ1-5; the D is unclear. Germline assignment: CDR1 MNHEY and CDR2 SMNVEV (reference sequence). V lost 10 bases to trimming and J lost 0 bases, with 13 bases between them. The length of the CDR3 is 14 residues. CDR3 region: CATHRAYSNQPQHF. CDR3 in DNA: TGTGCCACCCACCGCGCTTATAGCAATCAGCCCCAGCATTTT.

CDR3 protein: CATSDLWGDEQFF. The DNA for the CDR3 is TGTGCCACCAGTGATTTGTGGGGGGATGAGCAGTTCTTC. The chain joins TRBV24-1 to TRBJ2-1; possible D gene TRBD2, 6 bases. The V end was cut by 0 bases, the J end by 8 bases, with 7 bases between. Germline V gene data show CDR1 as KGHDR and CDR2 as SFDVKD. This CDR3 is built from 13 residues.